The sequence of this TCR beta chain was determined in a study of control samples from healthy donors and cancer patients. Some clones are missing from TCRdb's copy, which holds only in-frame ones; the method was immunoSEQ multiplex PCR. The data show about 98,000 clones, with 82% seen just once and 2% to 2.5% held by the top ten. The source is a man aged 55-75 years in good health. The sample comprised blood.

The CDR3 loop reads CASSLTGTGSPLGYTF. Here the CDR3 DNA reads TGCGCCAGCAGCTTGACAGGGACAGGCAGCCCACTTGGCTACACCTTC. The chain uses TRBV5-1 and TRBJ1-2; 8 positions agree with TRBD1. The CDR3 covers 16 residues. Germline V gives CDR1 SGHRS, CDR2 YFSETQ. With 1 base clipped from V and 7 bases from J, the junction kept 12 bases outside the gene matches.